This T cell receptor (beta chain) is drawn from a study of CD8 T cells in ankylosing spondylitis. Whole-study results and caveats: What seemed typical of ankylosing spondylitis blood was a TCR beta motif built from roughly 8 highly homologous variants. Disease-linked clones bore a CD8+ phenotype, appearing relatively rarely in peripheral blood.

The germline V gene encodes CDR1 MNHEY and CDR2 SVGAGI. Trimming removed 2 bases from V and 2 bases from J, with 7 bases in between. The CDR3 is 15 amino acids. This clonotype has at least ten counts. Its target is not known. Molecular-barcoded quantitative 5'-RACE produced these TCR beta libraries. TCRdb recomputed calls from the 5' RACE reads with MiXCR, one row per CDR3 protein. The data contain roughly 130,000 distinct CDR3 sequences, around 8.5% of them singletons. Sequencing was carried out using blood, either unsorted or a sorted T cell fraction (not recorded which). The chain is built from TRBV6-5 and TRBJ2-6; D not certain. This receptor was identified in a male donor with ankylosing spondylitis or in good health (not recorded which). The CDR3 DNA sequence: TGTGCCAGCAGTTACCGGGCTCCTGGGGCCAACGTCCTGACTTTC. This sequence encodes CASSYRAPGANVLTF.